This T cell receptor (beta chain) was captured by sequencing in a study of blood T cell repertoires in COVID-19. Study summary: Acute-phase and convalescent COVID-19 samples originated in the United States, Italy and Spain.

Using immunoSEQ multiplex PCR, the repertoire was profiled, and TCRdb retains in-frame clones only, with some absent. The sample lists about 360,000 clones; about 86% were seen once. The CDR3 runs to 14 residues. V lost 4 bases, J lost 3 bases, and 11 bases lay in between. Germline assignment: CDR1 SGHRS and CDR2 YFSETQ. Seattle cases were enrolled at active infection and followed longitudinally. The TCR comes from a woman in her sixties or seventies with COVID-19, enrolled during active disease. This chain links TRBV5-1 with TRBJ1-5; maybe TRBD1 (6 bases). The specimen sequenced was peripheral blood. The CDR3 sequence: CASSPDRINQPQHF. CDR3 DNA sequence: TGCGCCAGCAGCCCAGACAGGATCAATCAGCCCCAGCATTTT. Combining the CDR3 with reference TRBV5-1 and TRBJ1-5 gives the whole variable domain KAGVTQTPRYLIKTRGQQVTLSCSPISGHRSVSWYQQTPGQGLQFLFEYFSETQRNKGNFPGRFSGRQFSNSRSEMNVSTLELGDSALYLCASSPDRINQPQHFGDGTRLSIL.